This is a list of T cell receptor beta chains from one sample in a study of blood T cell repertoires in COVID-19. The protocol was immunoSEQ multiplex PCR, while the TCRdb copy is restricted to in-frame clones and leaves out a portion. The data contain 250,000 to 300,000 clones, more than 80% of them singletons. The specimen sequenced was PBMCs or T cells enriched from blood (not recorded which). These receptors were obtained from a woman between 25 and 40 years old who had recovered from COVID-19. The CDR3 runs from the conserved cysteine through the conserved F or W. A D gene is named only where the DNA matches it firmly. Not all rows give a size; the values are once, few, many and, for expanded clones, a class.

d_call	clone_size	v_call	j_call	cdr3_nt	cdr3_aa
TRBD1	NA	TRBV18	TRBJ1-6	TGTGCCAGCTCACCCCTGGGACAGGGGCATAATTCACCCCTCCACTTT	CASSPLGQGHNSPLHF
NA	NA	TRBV19	TRBJ1-3	TGTGCCAGCCAAGTGGACAGACACTCTGGAAACACCATATATTTT	CASQVDRHSGNTIYF
TRBD1	NA	TRBV15	TRBJ2-2	TGTGCCACCAGCAGGGATCGGACAGGGAGAGACACCGGGGAGCTGTTTTTT	CATSRDRTGRDTGELFF
TRBD2	NA	TRBV27	TRBJ2-7	TGTGCCAGCAGTACGACTAGCGGTGGCCTGGAGCAGTACTTC	CASSTTSGGLEQYF
NA	once	TRBV28	TRBJ2-7	TGTGCCAGCAGCTCAGAACAGGGTGGGACGTACGAGCAGTACTTC	CASSSEQGGTYEQYF
NA	NA	TRBV7-9	TRBJ1-1	TGTGCCAGCAGCCCGCAGGGCGTCACTGAAGCTTTCTTT	CASSPQGVTEAFF
NA	NA	TRBV5-1	TRBJ2-7	TGCGCCAGCAGCTTGTCAGGGTCGACCTACGAGCAGTACTTC	CASSLSGSTYEQYF
TRBD1	NA	TRBV19	TRBJ1-1	TGTGCCAGTAGTCCTCCACAGGGGATGAACACTGAAGCTTTCTTT	CASSPPQGMNTEAFF
NA	NA	TRBV5-1	TRBJ1-2	TGCGCCAGCAGCTTGGACAGAATCACTAACTATGGCTACACCTTC	CASSLDRITNYGYTF
TRBD2	NA	TRBV3-1/TRBV3-2	TRBJ2-1	TGTGCCAGCAGCCAAGTTCCGGGACTAGCGGGAGGGGCGGGGTGGAATGAGCAGTTCTTC	CASSQVPGLAGGAGWNEQFF
NA	NA	TRBV5-8	TRBJ1-4	TGTGCCAGCAGCCTTCCGGGACAAGCACTGTTTTTT	CASSLPGQALFF
TRBD1	few	TRBV10-3	TRBJ1-5	TGTGCCATCAGTGAGGGGACAGGTTATAGCAATCAGCCCCAGCATTTT	CAISEGTGYSNQPQHF
TRBD2	NA	TRBV10-2	TRBJ2-5	TGCGCCAGCAGTGAGGGAGCGGGAGGCCAAGAGACCCAGTACTTC	CASSEGAGGQETQYF
NA	NA	TRBV29-1	TRBJ2-2	TGCAGCGTTGGAGCTAGCGCGGCGAACACCGGGGAGCTGTTTTTT	CSVGASAANTGELFF
TRBD2	NA	TRBV4-1	TRBJ2-7	TGCGCCAGCAGCCAAGATGATCGGCTAGCGGGCATCTACGAGCAGTACTTC	CASSQDDRLAGIYEQYF
NA	NA	TRBV5-6	TRBJ2-4	TGTGCCAGCAGCTTAAGCGCAGCCCTAAACATTCAGTACTTC	CASSLSAALNIQYF
TRBD2	NA	TRBV7-2	TRBJ2-2	TGTGCCAGCAGTCGGACCGGACTAGCCGACTCTTTTAACACCGGGGAGCTGTTTTTT	CASSRTGLADSFNTGELFF
TRBD2	NA	TRBV5-1	TRBJ2-3	TGCGCCAGCAGCTTGGTAACGGGAGGGCCGATGGATACGCAGTATTTT	CASSLVTGGPMDTQYF
NA	NA	TRBV28	TRBJ2-2	TGTGCCAGCAGGCTGGACTACCCTTCTGTGGGGGAGCTGTTTTTT	CASRLDYPSVGELFF
NA	NA	TRBV5-6	TRBJ2-1	TGTGCCAGCAGCTTCATCAATGAGCAGTTCTTC	CASSFINEQFF
TRBD2	many	TRBV20-1	TRBJ2-1	TGCAGTGCTAGTAGTCTAGCGGGCAATGAGCAGTTCTTC	CSASSLAGNEQFF
TRBD1	NA	TRBV7-3	TRBJ2-3	TGTGCCAGCAGGGGGGACAGGGATACGCAGTATTTT	CASRGDRDTQYF
TRBD2	NA	TRBV11-2	TRBJ2-3	TGTGCCAGCAGCACCGGACTAGCGCAGTATTTT	CASSTGLAQYF
NA	NA	TRBV19	TRBJ2-7	TGTGCCAGCGCAGGGGGGCAGATAGGCTACGAGCAGTACTTC	CASAGGQIGYEQYF
NA	NA	TRBV14	TRBJ2-1	TGTGCCAGCAGCCAACAAAAGGGGGATGAGCAGTTCTTC	CASSQQKGDEQFF
NA	NA	TRBV10-3	TRBJ2-7	TGTGCCATCAGTGAGTCGAGGGGGGGGGCCTTATACTACGAGCAGTACTTC	CAISESRGGALYYEQYF
NA	NA	TRBV19	TRBJ1-5	TGTGCCAGTAGTTCTACAGGGACCTATCAGCCCCAGCATTTT	CASSSTGTYQPQHF
TRBD2	NA	TRBV10-1	TRBJ2-5	TGCGCCAGCAGTGAGTCAGGCGGGGGATACAACCAAGAGACCCAGTACTTC	CASSESGGGYNQETQYF
TRBD1	NA	TRBV6-5	TRBJ1-4	TGTGCCAGCAGTAAATCTATCGGACAGGTCAGCAAACTGTTTTTT	CASSKSIGQVSKLFF
TRBD1	once	TRBV10-3	TRBJ2-2	TGTGCCATCAGTGAGTTACAGGGGACCGGGGAGCTGTTTTTT	CAISELQGTGELFF
NA	once	TRBV5-6	TRBJ1-1	TGTGCCAGCAGCTTGCAGGGGACCACTGAAGCTTTCTTT	CASSLQGTTEAFF
TRBD1	once	TRBV2	TRBJ1-2	TGTGCCATCATGGACAGGGGCTATGGCTACACCTTC	CAIMDRGYGYTF
TRBD2	NA	TRBV18	TRBJ2-5	TGTGCCAGCTCACGGGCCTCTAGCGGACAAGAGACCCAGTACTTC	CASSRASSGQETQYF
NA	once	TRBV5-8	TRBJ2-7	TGTGCCAGCAGCGTGACTAGAAACTACGAGCAGTACTTC	CASSVTRNYEQYF
NA	NA	TRBV25-1	TRBJ1-1	TGTGCCAGCAGTGACCCGGGACTCTTGAACACTGAAGCTTTCTTT	CASSDPGLLNTEAFF
NA	NA	TRBV27	TRBJ2-3	TGTGCCAGCAGTTTAGGATGGGGCGGAAGCACAGATACGCAGTATTTT	CASSLGWGGSTDTQYF
NA	NA	TRBV7-2	TRBJ2-5	TGTGCCAGCAGCTTAGCGATGGTTAAGGACCAGGGAAGAATCCAAGAGACCCAGTACTTC	CASSLAMVKDQGRIQETQYF
NA	NA	TRBV19	TRBJ2-2	TGTGCCAGTACGATAGCGCCAACGAACACCGGGGAGCTGTTTTTT	CASTIAPTNTGELFF
NA	NA	TRBV13	TRBJ2-5	TGTGCCAGCAGCTTAGGGACCGGGAAAGCGGTGACCCAGTACTTC	CASSLGTGKAVTQYF
NA	NA	TRBV5-1	TRBJ2-1	TGCGCCAGCAGCTTGGAGGTGGGGGCGAATGAGCAGTTCTTC	CASSLEVGANEQFF
TRBD1	NA	TRBV28	TRBJ2-1	TGTGCCAGCAGCCCTACGGGGACAGACCCAATCAATGAGCAGTTCTTC	CASSPTGTDPINEQFF
TRBD1	NA	TRBV10-3	TRBJ1-5	TGTGCCAGCTGGACAGGGGGCCACCAGCCCCAGCATTTT	CASWTGGHQPQHF
TRBD1	few	TRBV19	TRBJ2-5	TGTGCCAGTACGCGACAGGGGGCTTTAGGAGAGACCCAGTACTTC	CASTRQGALGETQYF
NA	once	TRBV4-3	TRBJ2-7	TGCGCCAGCAGCCAAGCCCACGGACAGAAGTACGAGCAGTACTTC	CASSQAHGQKYEQYF
TRBD1	NA	TRBV28	TRBJ1-2	TGTGCCAACAGCTCCGGGACAGGGGACCTAAGGTTCCAAGGCTACACCTTC	CANSSGTGDLRFQGYTF
NA	NA	TRBV11-2	TRBJ2-3	TGTGCCAGCAGTAGCGACCTTGCCGATACGCAGTATTTT	CASSSDLADTQYF
TRBD1	NA	TRBV4-3	TRBJ1-5	TGCGCCAGCAGCCAAACTCTAGGGACAGGGTTCAATCAGCCCCAGCATTTT	CASSQTLGTGFNQPQHF
NA	NA	TRBV6-5	TRBJ1-1	TGTGCCAGCAGTTACTCGAATTGGGGGGGCACTGAAGCTTTCTTT	CASSYSNWGGTEAFF
NA	NA	TRBV18	TRBJ1-1	TGTGCCAGCTCACCACGTCAGAACACTGAAGCTTTCTTT	CASSPRQNTEAFF
NA	NA	TRBV9	TRBJ2-3	TGTGCCAGCAGCGTAAATGCAGGATTAACCACAGATACGCAGTATTTT	CASSVNAGLTTDTQYF
NA	NA	TRBV27	TRBJ2-5	TGTGCCAGCAGTTTAAGTAGGGGGGGTGTGGAGACCCAGTACTTC	CASSLSRGGVETQYF
TRBD1	NA	TRBV7-9	TRBJ2-5	TGTGCCAGCAGCCCGGCGGACAGGGGTCAGGAGACCCAGTACTTC	CASSPADRGQETQYF
NA	NA	TRBV6-5	TRBJ2-7	TGTGCCAGCAGGGACACCTACGAGCAGTACTTC	CASRDTYEQYF
NA	NA	TRBV7-9	TRBJ1-6	TGTGCCAGCAGCTTAGAAACAGGGAGCTCCTATAATTCACCCCTCCACTTT	CASSLETGSSYNSPLHF
NA	NA	TRBV5-8	TRBJ2-7	TGTGCCAGCAGCTTGGAGGGACTTGAGTCCTACGAGCAGTACTTC	CASSLEGLESYEQYF
TRBD2	NA	TRBV4-3	TRBJ2-1	TGCGCCAGCAGCCTTATAGCGGGAGTGAGGAATGAGCAGTTCTTC	CASSLIAGVRNEQFF
NA	NA	TRBV11-2	TRBJ1-5	TGTGCCAGCAGCTTAGGTTGGGGTCAGGGGAGAGGCAATCAGCCCCAGCATTTT	CASSLGWGQGRGNQPQHF
NA	NA	TRBV28	TRBJ1-5	TGTGCGATTTCCGGAGCGAGTAGCAATCAGCCCCAGCATTTT	CAISGASSNQPQHF
TRBD2	once	TRBV7-9	TRBJ2-7	TGTGCCAGCAGCTTAAGTGCGGGAGTGGTCAACGAGCAGTACTTC	CASSLSAGVVNEQYF
NA	NA	TRBV4-3	TRBJ2-2	TGCGCCAGCAGCCAAGACGGCACCGGGGAGCTGTTTTTT	CASSQDGTGELFF